This T cell receptor beta chain was obtained from a study of T cells after posttransplantation cyclophosphamide. Study-wide results and caveats: TRB clonality was highly associated with recipient CMV seropositivity and reactivation. TRB overlap between skin or GI tissue T cells and blood was limited. Donor-recipient repertoire similarity was low at 1-2 months, rising over year one.

Between the trimmed V and J ends, which lost 5 bases and 0 bases, there was a span of 26 bases. The CDR3 contains 20 residues. CDR1 is MDHEN, CDR2 SYDVKM, per germline. In regard to this clone: Its antigen is not known.

Cyclophosphamide on days +3 and +4 followed busulfan-fludarabine conditioning and a marrow graft. Measured with immunoSEQ multiplex PCR; TCRdb has only the in-frame clones, and not every one. The sample lists some 18,000 clones, about 85% occurring once. Sequenced material: PBMCs, taken after allogeneic stem cell transplant with posttransplant cyclophosphamide. The clonotype was recovered from a female patient in her forties or fifties who received an allogeneic stem cell transplant from a related donor, was CMV-positive, and had no GVHD. The graft donor may account for some of the T cells. The V and J genes are TRBV28 and TRBJ1-5, with D uncertain. The CDR3 loop reads CASSPGQASLLIISNQPQHF. The CDR3 bases are TGTGCCAGCAGTCCCGGTCAGGCTTCCCTTTTAATTATTAGCAATCAGCCCCAGCATTTT. The entire variable domain, with the rest obtained from reference TRBV28 and TRBJ1-5, is as follows: DVKVTQSSRYLVKRTGEKVFLECVQDMDHENMFWYRQDPGLGLRLIYFSYDVKMKEKGDIPEGYSVSREKKERFSLILESASTNQTSMYLCASSPGQASLLIISNQPQHFGDGTRLSIL.